This T cell receptor beta chain was profiled in a study of blood T cell repertoires in COVID-19. The overall study: Sites across the United States, Italy and Spain contributed samples from acute and convalescent COVID-19.

The Seattle site enrolled patients during active infection and followed them longitudinally. Sequencing was performed with immunoSEQ multiplex PCR; in TCRdb, only in-frame clones are kept and a portion is missing. The top ten clones hold about 18% of a sample with 100,000 to 150,000 clones, around 85% of them seen once. This clonotype originated in a man aged 25-45 years with COVID-19, enrolled during active disease. The sample comprised peripheral blood.

This CDR3 is CASRPSTSGVDNEQFF. In DNA, the CDR3 is TGTGCCAGCAGACCCTCGACTAGCGGAGTTGACAATGAGCAGTTCTTC. The chain carries TRBV2 and TRBJ2-1, with 9 bases fitting TRBD2. With 6 bases clipped from V and 5 bases from J, the junction kept 11 bases outside the gene matches. Germline V gene sequence: CDR1 SNHLY, CDR2 FYNNEI. The length of the CDR3 is 16 residues.